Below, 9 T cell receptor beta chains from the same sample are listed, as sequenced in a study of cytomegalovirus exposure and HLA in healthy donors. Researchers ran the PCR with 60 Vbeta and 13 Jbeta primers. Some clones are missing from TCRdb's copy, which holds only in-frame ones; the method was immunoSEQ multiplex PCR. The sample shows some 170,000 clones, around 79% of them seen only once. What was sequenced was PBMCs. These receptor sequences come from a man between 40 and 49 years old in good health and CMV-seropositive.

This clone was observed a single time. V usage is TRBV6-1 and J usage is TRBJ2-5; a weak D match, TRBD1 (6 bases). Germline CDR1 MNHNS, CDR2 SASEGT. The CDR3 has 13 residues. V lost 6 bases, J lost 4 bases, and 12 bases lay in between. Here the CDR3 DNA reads TGTGCCAGCAGACTACAGGGCGGAGAGACCCAGTACTTC. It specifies CASRLQGGETQYF.

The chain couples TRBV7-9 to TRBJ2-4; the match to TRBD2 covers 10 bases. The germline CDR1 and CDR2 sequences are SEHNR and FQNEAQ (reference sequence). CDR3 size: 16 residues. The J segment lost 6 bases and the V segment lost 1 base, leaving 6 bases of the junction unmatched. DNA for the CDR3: TGTGCCAGCAGCTTAGATCCTGGACTAGCGGTAAACATTCAGTACTTC. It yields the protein CASSLDPGLAVNIQYF.

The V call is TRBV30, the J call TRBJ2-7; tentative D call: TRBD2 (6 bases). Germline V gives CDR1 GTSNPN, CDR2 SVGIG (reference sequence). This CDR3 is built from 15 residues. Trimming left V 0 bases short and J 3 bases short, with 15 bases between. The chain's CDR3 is CAWSVMGLRIYEQYF. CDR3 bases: TGTGCCTGGAGTGTAATGGGACTGCGTATCTACGAGCAGTACTTC. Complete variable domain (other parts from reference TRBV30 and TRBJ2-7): SQTIHQWPATLVQPVGSPLSLECTVEGTSNPNLYWYRQAAGRGLQLLFYSVGIGQISSEVPQNLSASRPQDRQFILSSKKLLLSDSGFYLCAWSVMGLRIYEQYFGPGTRLTVT.

CDR3 sequence: CASSQMGGLSNQPQHF. The CDR3 region has the DNA TGCGCCAGCAGCCAGATGGGGGGTTTGAGCAATCAGCCCCAGCATTTT. The rearrangement uses TRBV4-1 and TRBJ1-5, with D perhaps TRBD1 (5 bases). The germline V gene has CDR1 MGHRA and CDR2 YSYEKL. V was trimmed by 3 bases and J by 1 base, leaving 13 bases between them. The CDR3 runs to 16 residues.

The CDR3 bases are TGTGCCAGCAGTTTGGGGGGACTCGATCCCCATGAGCAGTTCTTC. This codes for CASSLGGLDPHEQFF. The V gene is TRBV27, the J gene TRBJ2-1; possibly TRBD2 for D (6 bases). The CDR3 loop spans 15 amino acids. The V gene's germline CDR1 is MNHEY and CDR2 SMNVEV (reference sequence). Trimming took off 3 bases at V and 8 bases at J, with 17 bases between the two ends.

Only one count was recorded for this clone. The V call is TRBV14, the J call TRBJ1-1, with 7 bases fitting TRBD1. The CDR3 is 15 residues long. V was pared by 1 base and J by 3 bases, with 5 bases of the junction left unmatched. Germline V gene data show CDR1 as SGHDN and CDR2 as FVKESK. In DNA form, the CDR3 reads TGTGCCAGCAGCCAAGGGGGACAGTCATACACTGAAGCTTTCTTT. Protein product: CASSQGGQSYTEAFF.

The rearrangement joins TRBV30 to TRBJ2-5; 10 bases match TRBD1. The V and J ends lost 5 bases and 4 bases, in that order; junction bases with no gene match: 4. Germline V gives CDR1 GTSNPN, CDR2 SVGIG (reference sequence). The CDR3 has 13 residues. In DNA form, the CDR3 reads TGTGCCTGGGGAGGGACAGGGGCAGAGACCCAGTACTTC. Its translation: CAWGGTGAETQYF. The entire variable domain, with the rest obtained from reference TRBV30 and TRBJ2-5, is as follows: SQTIHQWPATLVQPVGSPLSLECTVEGTSNPNLYWYRQAAGRGLQLLFYSVGIGQISSEVPQNLSASRPQDRQFILSSKKLLLSDSGFYLCAWGGTGAETQYFGPGTRLLVL.

This CDR3 is CASSLSRGLNQPQHF. DNA for the CDR3: TGTGCCAGCAGTTTATCCAGGGGGCTGAATCAGCCCCAGCATTTT. V and J are TRBV28 and TRBJ1-5, with TRBD1 identical over 8 bases. From germline, CDR1 is MDHEN and CDR2 SYDVKM. The V and J ends lost 1 base and 4 bases, in that order; junction bases with no gene match: 3. The CDR3 length is 15 residues. Based on the CDR3 plus reference TRBV28 and TRBJ1-5, the full variable domain is DVKVTQSSRYLVKRTGEKVFLECVQDMDHENMFWYRQDPGLGLRLIYFSYDVKMKEKGDIPEGYSVSREKKERFSLILESASTNQTSMYLCASSLSRGLNQPQHFGDGTRLSIL.

The CDR3 DNA sequence: TGTGCCAGCAGCGTGGGACTAGCGGGATACGAGCAGTACTTC. Its translation is CASSVGLAGYEQYF. The V call is TRBV7-6, the J call TRBJ2-7, with 13 bases matching TRBD2. The V segment lost 5 bases and the J segment 4 bases; nucleotides outside the gene matches: 2. In germline, CDR1 is SGHVS, CDR2 FNYEAQ. The CDR3 has 14 amino acids.